These 7 T cell receptor beta chains share one sample of origin, sequenced in a study of blood T cell repertoires in COVID-19. Generated by immunoSEQ multiplex PCR, the TCRdb table keeps only in-frame clones and is missing some. In the table there are roughly 500,000 clones, roughly 85% of which are singletons. The source material was peripheral blood. The receptors derive from a human donor in a cohort sampled during active COVID-19.

The V gene is TRBV3-1 (or the pseudogene TRBV3-2), the J gene TRBJ2-1, with 10 bases aligning to TRBD2. The CDR3 sequence is 17 residues long. CDR1 and CDR2 (germline): LGHDT, YNNKEL (reference sequence). The trim removed 6 bases at V and 9 bases at J, leaving 17 bases unmatched. This chain's CDR3 is CASRHMRRLAGEGEQFF. CDR3 sequence (DNA): TGTGCCAGCAGGCACATGAGACGCCTAGCGGGAGAAGGTGAGCAGTTCTTC.

J is TRBJ1-2 and V is TRBV10-2; no clear D. V lost 4 bases and J 3 bases, leaving 6 bases between the germline ends. This CDR3 region has 12 residues. CDR1 is WSHSY, CDR2 SAAADI, per germline. The chain's CDR3 is CASSGDDYGYTF. The CDR3 region has the DNA TGCGCCAGCAGTGGCGATGACTATGGCTACACCTTC.

A remark on this clone: A read error may explain this, as a much larger clone is one base away. V gene TRBV7-9 combines with J gene TRBJ1-5; 8 bases fit TRBD1. Germline loops: CDR1 SEHNR, CDR2 FQNEAQ (reference sequence). V gave up 6 bases and J gave up 7 bases; unmatched junction bases: 5. The CDR3 consists of 13 residues. The DNA of the CDR3 is TGTGCCAGCAGTCAGGGGGCGGGACAGCCCCAGCATTTT. This sequence encodes CASSQGAGQPQHF.

The chain combines TRBV6-2 or TRBV6-3 with TRBJ1-5; TRBD1 aligns across 9 bases. This CDR3 comprises 16 residues. Germline assignment: CDR1 MNHEY and CDR2 SVGEGT. The junction had 6 bases not matched to a gene; V was cut back by 0 bases and J by 6 bases. CDR3: CASSYSSGQGGQPQHF. In DNA form, the CDR3 reads TGTGCCAGCAGTTACTCGTCGGGACAGGGTGGTCAGCCCCAGCATTTT.

The chain recombines TRBV28 with TRBJ2-3; 8 bases line up with TRBD2. The CDR3 has 17 residues. Trimming at V came to 6 bases and at J to 4 bases, leaving 15 bases not matched to a gene. Germline V CDR1 and CDR2: MDHEN, SYDVKM. The CDR3 nucleotides are TGTGCCAGCAGCCGAAGACTAGCGAATGTGGGGGCAGATACGCAGTATTTT. It codes for CASSRRLANVGADTQYF.

This clone showed up just once. J is TRBJ2-5 and V is TRBV11-2, with D uncertain. V dropped 1 base and J dropped 2 bases, with 8 bases sitting between them. In germline, CDR1 is SGHAT, CDR2 FQNNGV. CDR3 size: 14 residues. CDR3 residues: CASSLVSLQETQYF. The CDR3 nucleotides read TGTGCCAGCAGCTTAGTGTCCTTACAAGAGACCCAGTACTTC.

This clone is a singleton in its sample. The chain employs TRBV27 and TRBJ1-5; 9 bases are a match to TRBD1. Looked up from germline, CDR1 is MNHEY and CDR2 is SMNVEV (reference sequence). This CDR3 contains 14 residues. Germline trimming cut 5 bases from V and 4 bases from J; bases unmatched to any gene: 3. CDR3 region: CASSGGQGNQPQHF. The CDR3 bases are TGTGCCAGCAGTGGGGGACAGGGAAATCAGCCCCAGCATTTT.